This TCR beta chain was found in a study of shared clonotypes between healthy human individuals. Regarding the study as a whole: Rarefaction gave evidence that sorted-subset sequencing remained incomplete despite large depth.

Naivety among CD8 cells was defined by CD45RO negativity and positive CCR7 selection, thereby excluding terminally differentiated effector memory CD45RA+ cells. The study drew its donors from healthy HIV-negative adults without recent acute infections or vaccinations. Donors comprised only Caucasian adults living in Nashville, Tennessee. This clone was counted only a few times. Its target is unknown. Sorted-subset replicate PCR reactions contained roughly 210 ng DNA, corresponding to tens of thousands of T cell genomes. Assay: immunoSEQ multiplex PCR; the TCRdb copy retains only in-frame clones and omits some. The sample has under 2,000,000 clones; just under 95% are singletons. The germline gives CDR1 SGHRS, CDR2 YFSETQ. Trimming took 3 bases from V and 0 from J, leaving 6 bases between them. The CDR3 extends over 13 amino acids.

Sequencing used naive CD8+ T cells sorted from blood. The chain recombines TRBV5-1 with TRBJ1-1; D uncertain. The receptor's source is a young man in good health. CDR3 coding DNA: TGCGCCAGCAGCTATGACCTGAACACTGAAGCTTTCTTT. Translating it yields CASSYDLNTEAFF.